The text below deals with one T cell receptor (beta chain). Its recognized antigen is unknown. A much larger clone lies a single base off, so this may be a read error. The study was a case-control design nested within a healthcare worker cohort in London, UK, with weekly nasopharyngeal swab PCR tests and blood sampling. Between 23 and 31 March 2020, the week of the UK lockdown, healthcare workers were enrolled and then followed up weekly for as long as 16 weeks. The data are from a study of early T cells in non-severe SARS-CoV-2 infection (dated by TCRdb to about 2021). Study-wide context: Bulk RNA from unsorted whole blood was used for TCR sequencing, so alpha and beta chains could not be paired. The full study reports these points: Matching against VDJdb was skewed toward anti-spike CD8 responses, likely underestimated virus-specific expansions, and missed private and CD4 specificities.

The junction shows trimming of 0 bases on V and 5 bases on J, plus 8 bases between the germline ends. The CDR3 spans 13 residues, from the cysteine through the phenylalanine. Only CDR3 DNA remains: 39 bases, in frame from the first base. Via the germline V gene, CDR1 is MGHRA and CDR2 YSYEKL. Libraries were prepared through 5' RACE. Reads for this sample came from a NextSeq 500. Unique molecular identifiers were attached to individual cDNA molecules in the TCR library protocol so that sequencing error and PCR bias could be corrected. Sequencing covered both TCR alpha and beta chains, and within each sample the abundances of alpha and beta sequences were tightly co-correlated. In the authors' own workflow: Decombinator V4 was used to annotate TCR sequences for V gene, J gene and CDR3. Expanded TCRs were defined as changing significantly between any two time points under a Poisson model with p below 0.0001. TCR abundances were normalised to the total number of TCRs sequenced per sample and were expressed as counts per million. MAIT TCRs were defined by TRAV1-2 paired with TRAJ12, TRAJ20 or TRAJ33, and iNKT TCRs by TRAV10 paired with TRAJ18. A search of VDJdb, accessed on 1 November 2021, was run for TCRs annotated to CMV, EBV and SARS-CoV-2, with TCRs annotated for multiple antigens excluded. TCRdb trimmed public reads at Q25 via fastp, called clones via MiXCR and kept in-frame beta chains. Rows are unified per CDR3 protein, each entry keeping the most common DNA and genes. The V and J calls, along with clone size, are taken from TCRdb and not from the paper's own processing. The table for this sample lists some 57,000 distinct CDR3 sequences; 10% of them were counted only once. The leading ten clones occupy around 4.4% of the sample.

The receptor comes from an adult who was a healthcare worker with PCR-confirmed SARS-CoV-2 infection or an uninfected control (not recorded which). The chain couples TRBV4-1 to TRBJ2-7; the D gene is unclear. Input material: whole blood. The nucleotides read TGCGCCAGCAGCCAAGATGACGGTGACGAGCAGTACTTC. It translates to CASSQDDGDEQYF.